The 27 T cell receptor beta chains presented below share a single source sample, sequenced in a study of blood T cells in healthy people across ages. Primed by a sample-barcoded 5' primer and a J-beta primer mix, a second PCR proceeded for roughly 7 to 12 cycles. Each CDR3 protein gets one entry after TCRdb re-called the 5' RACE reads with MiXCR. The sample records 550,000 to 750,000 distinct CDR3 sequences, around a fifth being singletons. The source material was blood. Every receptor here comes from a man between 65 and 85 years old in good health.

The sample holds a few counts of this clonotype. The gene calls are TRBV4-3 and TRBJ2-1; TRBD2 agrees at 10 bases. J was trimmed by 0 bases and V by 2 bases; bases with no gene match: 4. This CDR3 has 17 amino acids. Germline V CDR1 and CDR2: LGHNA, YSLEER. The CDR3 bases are TGCGCCAGCAGCCAACTAGCGGGAGATTTCTCCTACAATGAGCAGTTCTTC. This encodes CASSQLAGDFSYNEQFF.

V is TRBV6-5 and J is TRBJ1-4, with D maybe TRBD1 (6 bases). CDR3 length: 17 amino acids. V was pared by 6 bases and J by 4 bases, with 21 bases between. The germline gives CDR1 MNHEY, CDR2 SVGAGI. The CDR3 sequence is CASSFSPGQPINEKLFF. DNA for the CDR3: TGTGCCAGCAGCTTCTCGCCCGGACAGCCCATTAATGAAAAACTGTTTTTT.

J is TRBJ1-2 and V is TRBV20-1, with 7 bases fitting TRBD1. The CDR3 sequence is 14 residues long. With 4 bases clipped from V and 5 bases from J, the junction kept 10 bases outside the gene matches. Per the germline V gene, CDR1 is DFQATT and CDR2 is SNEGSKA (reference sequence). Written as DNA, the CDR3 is TGCAGTGCTACCACGGACAGGAATACTTATGGCTACACCTTC. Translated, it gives CSATTDRNTYGYTF.

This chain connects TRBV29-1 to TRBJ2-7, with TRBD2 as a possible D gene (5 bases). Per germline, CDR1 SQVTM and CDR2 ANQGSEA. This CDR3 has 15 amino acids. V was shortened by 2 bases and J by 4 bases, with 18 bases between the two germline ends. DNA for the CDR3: TGCAGCGTTGAACTGCTCGGCAGCGAGGGATACGAGCAGTACGTC. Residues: CSVELLGSEGYEQYV.

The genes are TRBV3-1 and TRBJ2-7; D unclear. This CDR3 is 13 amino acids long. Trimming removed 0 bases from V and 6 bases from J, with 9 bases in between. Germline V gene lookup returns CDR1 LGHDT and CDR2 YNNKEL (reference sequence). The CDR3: CASSQEVSGEQYF. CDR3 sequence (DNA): TGTGCCAGCAGCCAAGAGGTCAGTGGCGAGCAGTACTTC.

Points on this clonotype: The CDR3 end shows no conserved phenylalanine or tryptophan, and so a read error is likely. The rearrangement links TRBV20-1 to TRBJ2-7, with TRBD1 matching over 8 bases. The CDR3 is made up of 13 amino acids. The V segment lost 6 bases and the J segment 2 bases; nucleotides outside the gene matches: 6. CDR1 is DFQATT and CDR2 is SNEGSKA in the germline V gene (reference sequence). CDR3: CSARRQGTYEQYS. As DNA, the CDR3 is TGCAGTGCCCGGCGACAGGGGACCTACGAGCAGTACTCC.

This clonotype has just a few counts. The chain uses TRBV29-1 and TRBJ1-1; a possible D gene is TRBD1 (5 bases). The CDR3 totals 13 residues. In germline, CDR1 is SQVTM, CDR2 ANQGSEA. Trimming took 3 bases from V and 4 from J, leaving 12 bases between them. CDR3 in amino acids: CSVDVGAGTEAFF. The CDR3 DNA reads TGCAGCGTTGACGTCGGGGCGGGCACTGAAGCTTTCTTT.

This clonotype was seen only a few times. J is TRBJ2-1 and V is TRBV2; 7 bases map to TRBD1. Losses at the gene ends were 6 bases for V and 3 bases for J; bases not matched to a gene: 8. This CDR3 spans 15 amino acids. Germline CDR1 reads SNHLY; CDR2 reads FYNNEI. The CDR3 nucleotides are TGTGCCAGCAGACGGGACAGCGAATTCTACAATGAGCAGTTCTTC. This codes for CASRRDSEFYNEQFF.

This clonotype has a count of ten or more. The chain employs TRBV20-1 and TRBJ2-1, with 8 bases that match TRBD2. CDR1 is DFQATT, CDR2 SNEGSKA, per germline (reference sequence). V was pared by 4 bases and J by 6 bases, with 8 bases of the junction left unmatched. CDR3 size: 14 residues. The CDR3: CSAIRAGGGNEQFF. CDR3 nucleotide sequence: TGCAGTGCTATCCGGGCGGGAGGCGGCAATGAGCAGTTCTTC.

The CDR3 DNA is TGTGCCAGCAGCCCCGTTGTGGCCGAGCAGTACTTC. Translation gives CASSPVVAEQYF. This chain connects TRBV6-6 to TRBJ2-7; D gene uncertain. Trimming removed 6 bases from V and 6 bases from J, with 12 bases in between. The CDR3 loop spans 12 amino acids. Germline V lookup: CDR1 MNHNY, CDR2 SVGAGI (reference sequence).

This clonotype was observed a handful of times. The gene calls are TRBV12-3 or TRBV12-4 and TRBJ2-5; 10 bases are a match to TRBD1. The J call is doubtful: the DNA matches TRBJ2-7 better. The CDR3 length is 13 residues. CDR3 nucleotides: TGTGCCAGCAACTACGGGACAGGGGTCGAGCAGTACTTC. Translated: CASNYGTGVEQYF.

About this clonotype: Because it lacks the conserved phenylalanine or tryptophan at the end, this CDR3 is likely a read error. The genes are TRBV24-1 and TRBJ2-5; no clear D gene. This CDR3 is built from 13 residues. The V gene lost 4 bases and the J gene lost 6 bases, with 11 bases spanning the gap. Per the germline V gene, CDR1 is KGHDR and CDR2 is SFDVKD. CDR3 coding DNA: TGTGCCACCAGTGACCCCCCAGCCCAGACCCAGTACCTC. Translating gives CATSDPPAQTQYL.

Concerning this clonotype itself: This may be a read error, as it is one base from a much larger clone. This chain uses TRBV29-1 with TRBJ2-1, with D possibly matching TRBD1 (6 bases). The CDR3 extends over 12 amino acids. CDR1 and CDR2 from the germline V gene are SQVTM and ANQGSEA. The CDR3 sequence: CSVEVDSNERFF. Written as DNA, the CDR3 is TGCAGCGTTGAAGTGGACAGCAATGAGCGGTTCTTC.

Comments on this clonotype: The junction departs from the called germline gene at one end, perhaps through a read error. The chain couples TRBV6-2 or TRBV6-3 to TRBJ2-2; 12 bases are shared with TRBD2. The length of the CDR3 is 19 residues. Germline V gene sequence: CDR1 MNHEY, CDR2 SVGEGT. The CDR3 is CASSRRTSGTIANTGALFF. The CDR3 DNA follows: TGTGCCAGCAGCCGCCGGACTAGCGGGACCATCGCGAACACCGGGGCGCTGTTTTTT.

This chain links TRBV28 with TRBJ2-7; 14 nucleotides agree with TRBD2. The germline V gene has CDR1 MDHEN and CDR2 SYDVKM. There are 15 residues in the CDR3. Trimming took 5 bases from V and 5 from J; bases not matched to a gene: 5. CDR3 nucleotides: TGTGCCAGCAGTCCTCCGGGACTAGCGGGAGACGAGCAGTACTTC. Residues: CASSPPGLAGDEQYF.

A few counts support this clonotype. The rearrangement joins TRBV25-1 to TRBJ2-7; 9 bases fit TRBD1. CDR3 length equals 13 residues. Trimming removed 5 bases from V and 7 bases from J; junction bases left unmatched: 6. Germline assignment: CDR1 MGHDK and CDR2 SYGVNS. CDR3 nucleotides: TGTGCCAGCAGTTCCATCGGACAGGGGGAGCAGTACTTC. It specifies CASSSIGQGEQYF.

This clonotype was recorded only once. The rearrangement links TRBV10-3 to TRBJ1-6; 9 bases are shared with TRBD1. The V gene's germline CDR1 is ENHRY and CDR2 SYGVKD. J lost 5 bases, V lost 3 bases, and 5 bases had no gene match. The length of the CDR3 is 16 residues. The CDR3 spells CAISENRGRDNSPLHF. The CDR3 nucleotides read TGTGCCATCAGTGAAAACAGGGGGCGAGATAATTCACCCCTCCACTTT.

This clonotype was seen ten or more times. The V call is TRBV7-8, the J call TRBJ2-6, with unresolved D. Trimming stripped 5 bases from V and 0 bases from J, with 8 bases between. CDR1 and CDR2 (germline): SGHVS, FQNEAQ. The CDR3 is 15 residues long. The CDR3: CASSPDVSGANVLTF. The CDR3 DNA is TGTGCCAGCAGCCCCGACGTCTCTGGGGCCAACGTCCTGACTTTC.

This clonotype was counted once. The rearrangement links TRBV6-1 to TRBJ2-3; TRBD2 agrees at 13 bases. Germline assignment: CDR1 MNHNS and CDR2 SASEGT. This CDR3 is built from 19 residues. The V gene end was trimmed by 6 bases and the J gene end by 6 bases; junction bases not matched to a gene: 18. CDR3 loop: CASSRRTSGGPRWRDTQYF. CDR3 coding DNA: TGTGCCAGCAGCCGCCGGACTAGCGGGGGTCCAAGGTGGCGGGATACGCAGTATTTT.

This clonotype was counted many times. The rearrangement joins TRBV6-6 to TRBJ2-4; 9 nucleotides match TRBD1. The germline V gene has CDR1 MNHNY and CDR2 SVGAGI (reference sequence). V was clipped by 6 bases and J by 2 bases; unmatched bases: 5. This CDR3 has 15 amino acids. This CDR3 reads CASRAGTGSKNIQYF. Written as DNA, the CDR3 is TGTGCCAGCAGGGCCGGGACAGGGTCCAAAAACATTCAGTACTTC.

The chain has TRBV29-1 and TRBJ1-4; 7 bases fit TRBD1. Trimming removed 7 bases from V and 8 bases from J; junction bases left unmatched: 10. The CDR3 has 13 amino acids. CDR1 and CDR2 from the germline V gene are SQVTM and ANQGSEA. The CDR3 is CSAIDRVWEKLFF. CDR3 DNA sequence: TGCAGCGCTATTGACAGGGTTTGGGAAAAACTGTTTTTT.

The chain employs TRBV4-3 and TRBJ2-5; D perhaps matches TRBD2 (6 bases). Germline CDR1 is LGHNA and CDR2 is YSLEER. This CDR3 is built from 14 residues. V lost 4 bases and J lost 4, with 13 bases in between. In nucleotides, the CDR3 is TGCGCCAGCAGCCGGAATCAAGCGGGAGAGACCCAGTACTTC. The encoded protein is CASSRNQAGETQYF.

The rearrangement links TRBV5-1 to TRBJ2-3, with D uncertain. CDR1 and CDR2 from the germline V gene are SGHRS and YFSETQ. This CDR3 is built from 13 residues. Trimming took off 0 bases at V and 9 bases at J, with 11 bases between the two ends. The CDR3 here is CASSLGDGWTQYF. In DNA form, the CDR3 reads TGCGCCAGCAGCTTGGGGGATGGTTGGACGCAGTATTTT.

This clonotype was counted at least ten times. The CDR3, as DNA: TGCAGTGCTAGAGGTCACGGGGAGGGTGAAAAACTGTTTTTT. It specifies CSARGHGEGEKLFF. This rearrangement joins TRBV20-1 to TRBJ1-4, with D unclear. V was cut by 1 base and J by 7 bases, with 13 bases left in between. The CDR3 spans 14 residues. Germline CDR1 DFQATT, CDR2 SNEGSKA (reference sequence).

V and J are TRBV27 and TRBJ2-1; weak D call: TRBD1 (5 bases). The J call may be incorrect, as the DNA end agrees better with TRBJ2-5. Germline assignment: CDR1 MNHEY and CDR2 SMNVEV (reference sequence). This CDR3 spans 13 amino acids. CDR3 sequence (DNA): TGTGCCAGCAGTTTATTTAAGGGGGAGACCCAGTACTTC. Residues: CASSLFKGETQYF.

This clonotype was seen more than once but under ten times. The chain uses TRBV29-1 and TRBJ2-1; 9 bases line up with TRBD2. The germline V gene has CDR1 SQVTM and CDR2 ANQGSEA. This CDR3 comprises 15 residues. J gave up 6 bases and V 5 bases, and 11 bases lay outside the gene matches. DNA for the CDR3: TGCAGCGTTTGTAACATAGCGGGAGTGGGCAATGAGCAGTTCTTC. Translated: CSVCNIAGVGNEQFF.

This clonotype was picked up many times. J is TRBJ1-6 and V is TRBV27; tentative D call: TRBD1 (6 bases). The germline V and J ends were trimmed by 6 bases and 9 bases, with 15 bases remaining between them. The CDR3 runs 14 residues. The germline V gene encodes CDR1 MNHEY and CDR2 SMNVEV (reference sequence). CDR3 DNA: TGTGCCAGCAGCCAAGACAGGTTATTTTCACCCCTCCACTTT. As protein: CASSQDRLFSPLHF.